This TCR beta chain emerged from a study of cytomegalovirus exposure and HLA in healthy donors. The wider study: Genetic ancestry analysis placed 81% of the 300 to 400 donors that were genotyped in the Caucasian-associated cluster.

Points from the study as a whole: As immune exposure information, only CMV serostatus was available. V- and J-gene trimming of TCR beta was linked (in a later analysis) to a missense DCLRE1C variant.

Worth noting for this clone: Its antigen is not known.

Germline V gives CDR1 GTSNPN, CDR2 SVGIG (reference sequence). Trimming shortened V by 3 bases and J by 4 bases, and 12 bases separated the two germline ends. The CDR3 totals 13 residues. PCR employed 60 Vbeta and 13 Jbeta primers. Assay: immunoSEQ multiplex PCR; the TCRdb copy retains only in-frame clones and omits some. This sample has 80,000 or so clones, with about three quarters found just once. Sequenced input: PBMCs. This TCR was sampled from a middle-aged woman in good health and CMV-seropositive. The chain has TRBV30 and TRBJ1-2; TRBD1 might be the D (5 bases). CDR3 sequence: CAWRQVNRYGYTF. CDR3 bases: TGTGCCTGGAGACAGGTTAATCGCTATGGCTACACCTTC.